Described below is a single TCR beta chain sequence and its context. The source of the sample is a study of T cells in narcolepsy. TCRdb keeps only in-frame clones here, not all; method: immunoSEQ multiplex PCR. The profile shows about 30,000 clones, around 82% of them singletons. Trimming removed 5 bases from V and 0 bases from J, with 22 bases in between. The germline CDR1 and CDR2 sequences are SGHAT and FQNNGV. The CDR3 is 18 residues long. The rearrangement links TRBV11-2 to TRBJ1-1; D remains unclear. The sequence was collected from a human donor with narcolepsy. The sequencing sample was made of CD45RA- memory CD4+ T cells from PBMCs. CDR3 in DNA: TGTGCCAGCAGCCCCTATTTTCTAGAGGGAGGCATGAACACTGAAGCTTTCTTT. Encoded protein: CASSPYFLEGGMNTEAFF.